The 29 T cell receptor beta chains below all came from one sample that was sequenced in a study of blood T cells in healthy people across ages (dated by TCRdb to about 2015). Libraries were prepared through 5' RACE. A second PCR of roughly 6 to 11 cycles was run with a J-beta primer mix and a sample-barcoded 5' primer. Using fastp trimming at Q25 and MiXCR clonotype assembly, TCRdb reanalyzed the public sequencing data and kept in-frame beta chains. Rows with a matching CDR3 protein are joined into one entry that keeps the most common DNA and genes. The sample data list around 2 million distinct CDR3 sequences, and around 42% of these were observed just once. The ten biggest clones cover about 21% of the sample. Sample: blood. The source of these receptors is a human donor in good health.

This chain uses TRBV5-1 with TRBJ2-3; no definite D call. The V end lost 1 base, the J end lost 4 bases, and 13 bases lay between the germline ends. From germline, CDR1 is SGHRS and CDR2 YFSETQ. The CDR3 spans 15 residues. The CDR3 region has the DNA TGCGCCAGCAGCTTGACCCCCAGTAGCTCAGATACGCAGTATTTT. Its protein is CASSLTPSSSDTQYF.

The sample holds a few counts of this clonotype. This chain links TRBV2 with TRBJ2-7; no clear D gene. Germline V lookup: CDR1 SNHLY, CDR2 FYNNEI. Trimming shortened V by 6 bases and J by 4 bases, and 7 bases separated the two germline ends. The CDR3 extends over 11 amino acids. The CDR3: CASRDRYEQYF. CDR3 DNA: TGTGCCAGCAGGGATAGGTACGAGCAGTACTTC. Supplemented by reference TRBV2 and TRBJ2-7, the full variable domain reads EPEVTQTPSHQVTQMGQEVILRCVPISNHLYFYWYRQILGQKVEFLVSFYNNEISEKSEIFDDQFSVERPDGSNFTLKIRSTKLEDSAMYFCASRDRYEQYFGPGTRLTVT.

This clonotype was observed a few times. The gene calls are TRBV5-1 and TRBJ2-1; 8 bases agree with TRBD2. With V trimmed by 5 bases and J by 1 base, 8 bases remained unmatched. The CDR3 is 16 amino acids. Germline CDR1 reads SGHRS; CDR2 reads YFSETQ. CDR3 sequence reads: CASRSTGGPSYNEQFF. In nucleotides, the CDR3 is TGCGCCAGCAGGTCCACGGGGGGGCCTTCCTACAATGAGCAGTTCTTC. The full variable domain, its missing parts supplied by reference TRBV5-1 and TRBJ2-1, is KAGVTQTPRYLIKTRGQQVTLSCSPISGHRSVSWYQQTPGQGLQFLFEYFSETQRNKGNFPGRFSGRQFSNSRSEMNVSTLELGDSALYLCASRSTGGPSYNEQFFGPGTRLTVL.

The J gene is TRBJ1-1, the V gene TRBV6-6; D remains unclear. Trimming cost V 6 bases and J 3 bases, with 8 bases left between them. This CDR3 spans 12 amino acids. CDR1 is MNHNY and CDR2 is SVGAGI in the germline V gene (reference sequence). CDR3 sequence: CASRDEDTEAFF. The CDR3 nucleotides are TGTGCCAGCAGGGACGAGGACACTGAAGCTTTCTTT.

J is TRBJ2-5 and V is TRBV7-9; a weak D match, TRBD2 (5 bases). CDR1 is SEHNR and CDR2 is FQNEAQ in the germline V gene (reference sequence). The CDR3 has 13 residues. The V and J ends lost 4 bases and 0 bases respectively, with 6 bases between them. This CDR3 reads CASSWRNQETQYF. For the CDR3, the DNA is TGTGCCAGCAGCTGGAGGAACCAAGAGACCCAGTACTTC.

This clonotype appeared many times. The chain uses TRBV29-1 and TRBJ2-2; TRBD1 is a possible D gene (6 bases). CDR3 length: 14 amino acids. V was pared by 7 bases and J by 1 base, with 13 bases between. Germline CDR1 and CDR2: SQVTM and ANQGSEA. CDR3 sequence (DNA): TGCAGCGCAATGGGGGCCGTGAACACCGGGGAGCTGTTTTTT. Protein: CSAMGAVNTGELFF.

The CDR3 coding sequence is TGTGCCAGCAGCCAGCGGGGGGGTGGCAGTCAGCCCCAGCATTTT. Amino acids: CASSQRGGGSQPQHF. The rearrangement joins TRBV3-1 to TRBJ1-5; perhaps TRBD1 as D (5 bases). Deletions cut 3 bases from V and 6 bases from J, with 15 bases between. CDR3 length: 15 amino acids. CDR1 is LGHDT and CDR2 is YNNKEL in the germline V gene (reference sequence).

The rearrangement uses TRBV9 and TRBJ1-6; D perhaps matches TRBD1 (5 bases). Trimming left V 3 bases short and J 6 bases short, with 13 bases between. The CDR3 consists of 15 residues. Germline values: CDR1 SGDLS, CDR2 YYNGEE. DNA for the CDR3: TGTGCCAGCAGCGCCCCCGGGACGGGTAATTCACCCCTCCACTTT. Amino acid sequence: CASSAPGTGNSPLHF.

The chain has TRBV18 and TRBJ2-3; D not resolved. CDR1 is KGHSH and CDR2 is LQKENI in the germline V gene. V was shortened by 3 bases and J by 4 bases, with 11 bases between the two germline ends. This CDR3 is 14 amino acids long. As DNA, the CDR3 is TGTGCCAGCTCACCTTCGGCCAGGTCAGATACGCAGTATTTT. As protein: CASSPSARSDTQYF.

This clonotype was found a few times. The chain joins TRBV10-3 to TRBJ1-1; D remains ambiguous. V gave up 5 bases and J gave up 4 bases, with 8 bases separating them. In germline, CDR1 is ENHRY, CDR2 SYGVKD. The CDR3 runs 12 residues. DNA of the CDR3: TGTGCCATCAGTAGCGGGAGCACTGAAGCTTTCTTT. It translates to CAISSGSTEAFF.

In regard to this clonotype: A single base separates this from a much larger clone, so it may be a read error. The chain is built from TRBV20-1 and TRBJ2-7; 7 bases align to TRBD2. This CDR3 spans 13 amino acids. Trimming cost V 5 bases and J 9 bases; bases outside gene matches: 13. Germline CDR1 DFQATT, CDR2 SNEGSKA (reference sequence). For the CDR3, the DNA is TGCAGTGCTGTTCGGACTAGTTGGGTTGGGCAGTACTTC. This encodes CSAVRTSWVGQYF.

This clonotype was recorded a few times. V gene TRBV29-1 combines with J gene TRBJ1-1, with 10 nucleotides matching TRBD1. Per the germline V gene, CDR1 is SQVTM and CDR2 is ANQGSEA. V shed 6 bases and J 8 bases; nucleotides not matched to a gene: 9. This CDR3 is 13 amino acids long. The CDR3 DNA reads TGCAGCGTCCGTGACAGGGGGCTAAGCGAAGCTTTCTTT. This encodes CSVRDRGLSEAFF.

The rearrangement links TRBV7-2 to TRBJ2-7, with D unresolved. V was pared by 4 bases and J by 6 bases, with 25 bases between. CDR1 and CDR2 (germline): SGHTA, FQGNSA. The CDR3 is 17 amino acids. The CDR3 is CASSSPGGPCKACEQYF. The CDR3 coding sequence is TGTGCCAGCAGCTCCCCCGGCGGCCCCTGCAAGGCCTGCGAGCAGTACTTC.

This sequence joins TRBV20-1 and TRBJ2-1; 7 positions match TRBD2. CDR3 length: 14 residues. Germline CDR1 reads DFQATT; CDR2 reads SNEGSKA (reference sequence). V was pared by 6 bases and J by 4 bases, with 9 bases of the junction left unmatched. The CDR3 is CSARWLAVYNEQFF. The CDR3 DNA is TGCAGTGCCAGGTGGCTAGCGGTGTACAATGAGCAGTTCTTC.

The J gene is TRBJ2-1, the V gene TRBV3-1; D perhaps matches TRBD2 (6 bases). Trimming left V 1 base short and J 4 bases short, with 17 bases between. The CDR3 has 17 amino acids. Looked up from germline, CDR1 is LGHDT and CDR2 is YNNKEL (reference sequence). Here the CDR3 DNA reads TGTGCCAGCAGCCAAGTCGGGGCGGGGAGTATTTACAATGAGCAGTTCTTC. Its protein is CASSQVGAGSIYNEQFF.

This chain links TRBV7-2 with TRBJ1-1; the D gene is possibly TRBD1 (6 bases). The germline gives CDR1 SGHTA, CDR2 FQGNSA. The CDR3 extends over 18 amino acids. The ends were cut back, 3 bases at V and 5 bases at J, with 25 bases in the middle. The CDR3 sequence is CASSFGRQVNGLATEAFF. The DNA for the CDR3 is TGTGCCAGCAGCTTTGGAAGACAGGTGAATGGGTTGGCAACTGAAGCTTTCTTT.

This clonotype was observed a handful of times. The rearrangement links TRBV19 to TRBJ1-1, with a tentative D call TRBD1 (5 bases). V was shortened by 1 base and J by 1 base, with 7 bases between the two germline ends. The CDR3 length is 14 residues. Germline V gene sequence: CDR1 LNHDA, CDR2 SQIVND (reference sequence). CDR3 protein: CASSIGQRNTEAFF. CDR3 in DNA: TGTGCCAGTAGTATAGGACAGCGGAACACTGAAGCTTTCTTT.

The J gene is TRBJ2-6, the V gene TRBV7-2; D is undetermined. CDR1 SGHTA and CDR2 FQGNSA come from the germline V gene. Trimming took 3 bases from V and 0 from J, leaving 9 bases between them. The CDR3 loop spans 16 amino acids. CDR3 sequence: CASSFSASSGANVLTF. The CDR3 nucleotides are TGTGCCAGCAGCTTTTCTGCAAGCTCTGGGGCCAACGTCCTGACTTTC.

The gene calls are TRBV12-3 or TRBV12-4 and TRBJ2-4, with no clear D. This CDR3 region has 21 residues. V was cut by 5 bases and J by 3 bases, with 32 bases left in between. CDR3 protein: CASSPRTPRWTQVSDKNIQYF. CDR3 bases: TGTGCCAGCAGTCCGCGAACCCCCCGTTGGACGCAAGTGTCTGACAAAAACATTCAGTACTTC.

The chain employs TRBV20-1 and TRBJ2-4; possible D gene TRBD2, 6 bases. Trimming cost V 5 bases and J 13 bases, with 21 bases left between them. Germline-derived CDR1 and CDR2 are DFQATT and SNEGSKA (reference sequence). The length of the CDR3 is 13 residues. The CDR3: CSAGAGFGDEQYF. CDR3 DNA sequence: TGCAGTGCTGGCGCGGGGTTTGGGGATGAGCAGTACTTC.

This clonotype was recorded a few times. This chain connects TRBV9 to TRBJ2-5; 8 positions agree with TRBD1. The CDR3 length is 16 residues. The germline V gene encodes CDR1 SGDLS and CDR2 YYNGEE. V was pared by 4 bases and J by 1 base, with 9 bases of the junction left unmatched. The CDR3 nucleotides read TGTGCCAGCAGCACCCGGACAGGGCTGAGCCAAGAGACCCAGTACTTC. Its translation is CASSTRTGLSQETQYF.

The chain employs TRBV20-1 and TRBJ1-2; possibly TRBD1 for D (6 bases). The germline V and J ends were trimmed by 1 base and 1 base, with 10 bases remaining between them. This CDR3 comprises 14 residues. Looked up from germline, CDR1 is DFQATT and CDR2 is SNEGSKA (reference sequence). The CDR3: CSARGQVLNYGYTF. CDR3 nucleotides: TGCAGTGCTAGAGGACAGGTCCTTAACTATGGCTACACCTTC.

The chain recombines TRBV9 with TRBJ2-4; a weak D match, TRBD1 (5 bases). TRBJ2-7 matches the DNA end more closely, so the J call is doubtful. CDR3 length equals 14 residues. From germline, CDR1 is SGDLS and CDR2 YYNGEE. Written as DNA, the CDR3 is TGTGCCAGCAGCGTAGCTTCGACAGACTACGAGCAGTACTTC. Amino acid sequence: CASSVASTDYEQYF.

The chain is built from TRBV6-1 and TRBJ2-5; D is unclear. The germline V and J ends were trimmed by 6 bases and 4 bases, with 15 bases remaining between them. The CDR3 extends over 14 amino acids. Germline V gene sequence: CDR1 MNHNS, CDR2 SASEGT. As DNA, the CDR3 is TGTGCCAGCAGCCCCGGGCGATCCAGAGAGACCCAGTACTTC. Translated: CASSPGRSRETQYF.

This clonotype was observed a few times. The rearrangement uses TRBV29-1 and TRBJ2-7, with 7 bases matching TRBD1. The CDR3 covers 12 residues. The J segment lost 5 bases and the V segment lost 5 bases, leaving 6 bases of the junction unmatched. Germline V lookup: CDR1 SQVTM, CDR2 ANQGSEA. In DNA, the CDR3 is TGCAGCGTTCAAGGGGGCAGGGACGAGCAGTACTTC. Protein product: CSVQGGRDEQYF.

V is TRBV9 and J is TRBJ2-1; unclear D gene. Between the trimmed V and J ends, which lost 1 base and 2 bases, there was a span of 10 bases. The CDR3 loop spans 15 amino acids. CDR1 and CDR2 (germline): SGDLS, YYNGEE. CDR3: CASSVSGSPYNEQFF. In nucleotides, the CDR3 is TGTGCCAGCAGCGTATCTGGCAGCCCCTACAATGAGCAGTTCTTC.

This chain uses TRBV20-1 with TRBJ1-6; no firm D call. With 0 bases removed from V and 10 bases from J, the gap between germline ends came to 7 bases. Germline lookup yields CDR1 DFQATT and CDR2 SNEGSKA (reference sequence). The CDR3 is made up of 12 amino acids. CDR3 sequence: CSARDFPSPLHF. The CDR3 coding sequence is TGCAGTGCTAGAGATTTCCCCTCACCCCTCCACTTT.

The chain uses TRBV6-4 and TRBJ2-4, with 9 bases that match TRBD1. The J call is uncertain, as TRBJ2-5 better fits the DNA end. This CDR3 region has 13 residues. Germline loops: CDR1 MRHNA, CDR2 SNTAGT. In DNA, the CDR3 is TGTGCCAGCAGAGACAGGGGGGAAGAGACCCAGTACTTC. Amino acid sequence: CASRDRGEETQYF.

The chain combines TRBV15 with TRBJ2-3; 9 bases agree with TRBD2. The trim removed 2 bases at V and 5 bases at J, leaving 11 bases unmatched. CDR3 length: 17 amino acids. The germline V gene has CDR1 LNHNV and CDR2 YYDKDF (reference sequence). CDR3 protein: CATSRFPSGEAQDTQYF. DNA for the CDR3: TGTGCCACCAGCAGATTTCCTAGCGGGGAAGCGCAAGATACGCAGTATTTT.